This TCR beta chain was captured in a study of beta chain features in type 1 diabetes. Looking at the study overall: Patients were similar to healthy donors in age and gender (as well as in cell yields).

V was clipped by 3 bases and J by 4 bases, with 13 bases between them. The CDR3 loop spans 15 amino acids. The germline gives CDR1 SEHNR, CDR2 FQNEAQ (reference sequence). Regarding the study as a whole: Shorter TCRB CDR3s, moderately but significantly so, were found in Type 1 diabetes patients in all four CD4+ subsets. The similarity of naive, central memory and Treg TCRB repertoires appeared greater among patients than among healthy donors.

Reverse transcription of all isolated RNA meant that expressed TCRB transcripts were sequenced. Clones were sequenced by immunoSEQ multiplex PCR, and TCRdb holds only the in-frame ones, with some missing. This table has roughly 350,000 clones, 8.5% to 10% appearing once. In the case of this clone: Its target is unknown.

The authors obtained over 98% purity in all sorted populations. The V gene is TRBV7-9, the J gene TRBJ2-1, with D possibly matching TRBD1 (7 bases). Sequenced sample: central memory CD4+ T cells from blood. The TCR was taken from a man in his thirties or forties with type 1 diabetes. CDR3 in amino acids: CASSFSGGLYNEQFF. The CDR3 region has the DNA TGTGCCAGCAGCTTTTCAGGGGGGTTATACAATGAGCAGTTCTTC.